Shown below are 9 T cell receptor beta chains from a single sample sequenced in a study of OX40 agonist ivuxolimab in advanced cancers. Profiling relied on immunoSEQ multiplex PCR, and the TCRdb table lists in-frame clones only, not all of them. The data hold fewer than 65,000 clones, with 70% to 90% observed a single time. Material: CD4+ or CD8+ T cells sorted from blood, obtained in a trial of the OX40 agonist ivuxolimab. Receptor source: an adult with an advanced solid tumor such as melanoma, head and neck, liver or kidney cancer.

The CDR3: CARGRGPIKEYGYTF. As DNA, the CDR3 is TGTGCCCGAGGCCGGGGGCCCATCAAGGAATATGGCTACACCTTC. V usage is TRBV2 and J usage is TRBJ1-2; the D gene is possibly TRBD1 (6 bases). Trimming left V 11 bases short and J 5 bases short, with 24 bases between. Germline V gene data show CDR1 as SNHLY and CDR2 as FYNNEI. This CDR3 is built from 15 residues.

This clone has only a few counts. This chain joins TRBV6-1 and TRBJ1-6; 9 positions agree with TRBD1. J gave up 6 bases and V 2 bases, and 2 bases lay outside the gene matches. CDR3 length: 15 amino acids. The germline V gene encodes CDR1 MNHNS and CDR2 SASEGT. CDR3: CASSEMGQGNSPLHF. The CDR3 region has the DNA TGTGCCAGCAGTGAAATGGGACAGGGTAATTCACCCCTCCACTTT.

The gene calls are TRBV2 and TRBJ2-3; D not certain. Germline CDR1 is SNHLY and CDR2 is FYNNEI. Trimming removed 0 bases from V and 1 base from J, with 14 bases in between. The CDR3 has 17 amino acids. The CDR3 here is CASSEAPRGFRTDTQYF. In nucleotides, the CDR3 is TGTGCCAGCAGTGAAGCGCCGCGCGGCTTCCGCACAGATACGCAGTATTTT. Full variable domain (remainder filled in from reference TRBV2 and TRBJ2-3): EPEVTQTPSHQVTQMGQEVILRCVPISNHLYFYWYRQILGQKVEFLVSFYNNEISEKSEIFDDQFSVERPDGSNFTLKIRSTKLEDSAMYFCASSEAPRGFRTDTQYFGPGTRLTVL.

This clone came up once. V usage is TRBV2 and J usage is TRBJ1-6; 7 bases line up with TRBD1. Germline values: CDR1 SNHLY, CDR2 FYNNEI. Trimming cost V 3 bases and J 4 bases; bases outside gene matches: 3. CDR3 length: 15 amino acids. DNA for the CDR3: TGTGCCAGCAGTGAGACAGGGATTTATAATTCACCCCTCCACTTT. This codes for CASSETGIYNSPLHF. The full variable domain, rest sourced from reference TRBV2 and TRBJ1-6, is EPEVTQTPSHQVTQMGQEVILRCVPISNHLYFYWYRQILGQKVEFLVSFYNNEISEKSEIFDDQFSVERPDGSNFTLKIRSTKLEDSAMYFCASSETGIYNSPLHFGNGTRLTVT.

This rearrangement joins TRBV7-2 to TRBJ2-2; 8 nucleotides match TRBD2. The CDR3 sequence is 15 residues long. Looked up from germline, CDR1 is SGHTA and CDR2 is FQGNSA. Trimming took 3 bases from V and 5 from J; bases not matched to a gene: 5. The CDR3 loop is CASSFLTGGTGELFF. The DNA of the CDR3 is TGTGCCAGCAGCTTTTTAACGGGAGGGACCGGGGAGCTGTTTTTT.

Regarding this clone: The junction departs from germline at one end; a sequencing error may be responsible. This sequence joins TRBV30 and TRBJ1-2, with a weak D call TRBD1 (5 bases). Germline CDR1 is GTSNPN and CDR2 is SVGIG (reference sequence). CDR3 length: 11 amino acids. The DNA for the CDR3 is TGTGCTTGGAGGGGAGTTTATGGCTACACCTTC. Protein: CAWRGVYGYTF.

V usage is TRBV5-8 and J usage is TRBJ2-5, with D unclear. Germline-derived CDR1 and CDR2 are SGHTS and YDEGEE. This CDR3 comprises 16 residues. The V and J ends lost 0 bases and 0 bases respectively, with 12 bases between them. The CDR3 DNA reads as TGTGCCAGCAGCTTGGATCAACTTTTGTACCAAGAGACCCAGTACTTC. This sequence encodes CASSLDQLLYQETQYF.

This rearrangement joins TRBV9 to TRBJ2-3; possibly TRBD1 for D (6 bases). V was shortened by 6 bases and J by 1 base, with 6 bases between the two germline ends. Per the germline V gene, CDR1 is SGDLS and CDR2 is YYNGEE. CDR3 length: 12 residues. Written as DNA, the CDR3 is TGTGCCAGCAACAGGGGCACAGATACGCAGTATTTT. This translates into CASNRGTDTQYF.

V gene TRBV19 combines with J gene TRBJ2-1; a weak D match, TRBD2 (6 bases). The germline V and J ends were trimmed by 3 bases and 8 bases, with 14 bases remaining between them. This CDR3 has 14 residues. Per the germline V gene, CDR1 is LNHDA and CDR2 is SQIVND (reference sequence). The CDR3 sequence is CASSIVQAGHEQFF. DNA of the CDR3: TGTGCCAGTAGTATTGTCCAGGCGGGGCATGAGCAGTTCTTC.